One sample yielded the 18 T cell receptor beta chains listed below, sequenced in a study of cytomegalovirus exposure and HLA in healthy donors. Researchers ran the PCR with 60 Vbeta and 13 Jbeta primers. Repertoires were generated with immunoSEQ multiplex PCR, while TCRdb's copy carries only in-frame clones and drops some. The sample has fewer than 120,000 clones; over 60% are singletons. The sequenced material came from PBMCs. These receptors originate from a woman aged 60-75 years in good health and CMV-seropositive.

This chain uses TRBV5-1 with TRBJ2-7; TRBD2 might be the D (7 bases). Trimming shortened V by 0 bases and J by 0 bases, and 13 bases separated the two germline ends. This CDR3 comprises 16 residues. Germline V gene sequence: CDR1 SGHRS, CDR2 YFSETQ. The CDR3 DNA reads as TGCGCCAGCAGCTTGGCCCAGGGAGGGGGCTCCTACGAGCAGTACTTC. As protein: CASSLAQGGGSYEQYF.

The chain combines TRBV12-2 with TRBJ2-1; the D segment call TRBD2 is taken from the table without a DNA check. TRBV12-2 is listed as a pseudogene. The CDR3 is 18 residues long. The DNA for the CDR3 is TGTGCAAGTCGCTTTCGTTACTGGGCTAGCGGCCCGTACAATGAGCAGTTCTTC. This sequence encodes CASRFRYWASGPYNEQFF.

CDR3 protein: CASTLAGAGNEQFF. The CDR3 DNA sequence: TGTGCCAGCACCCTAGCGGGAGCTGGCAATGAGCAGTTCTTC. This chain joins TRBV19 and TRBJ2-1; 10 nucleotides match TRBD2. J lost 6 bases, V lost 9 bases, and 8 bases had no gene match. The CDR3 has 14 residues. From germline, CDR1 is LNHDA and CDR2 SQIVND (reference sequence).

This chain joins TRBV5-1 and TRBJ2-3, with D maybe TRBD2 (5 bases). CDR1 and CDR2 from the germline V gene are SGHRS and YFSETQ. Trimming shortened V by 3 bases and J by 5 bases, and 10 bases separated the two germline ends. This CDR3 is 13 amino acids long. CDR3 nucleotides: TGCGCCAGCAGCTGGGGTGCGGGAGATACGCAGTATTTT. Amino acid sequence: CASSWGAGDTQYF.

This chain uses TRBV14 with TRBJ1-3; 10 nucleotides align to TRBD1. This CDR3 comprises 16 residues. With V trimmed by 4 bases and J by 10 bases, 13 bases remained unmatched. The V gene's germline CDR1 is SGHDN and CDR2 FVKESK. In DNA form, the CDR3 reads TGTGCCAGCAGCCCTCAGACAGGGGGCCCACGTAAGACCATATATTTT. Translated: CASSPQTGGPRKTIYF.

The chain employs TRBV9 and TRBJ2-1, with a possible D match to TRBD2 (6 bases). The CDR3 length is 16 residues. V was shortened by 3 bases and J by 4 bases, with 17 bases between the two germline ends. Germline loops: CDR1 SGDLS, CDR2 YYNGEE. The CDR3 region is CASSAVREVFYNEQFF. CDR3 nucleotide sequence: TGTGCCAGCAGCGCAGTGCGGGAAGTGTTTTACAATGAGCAGTTCTTC.

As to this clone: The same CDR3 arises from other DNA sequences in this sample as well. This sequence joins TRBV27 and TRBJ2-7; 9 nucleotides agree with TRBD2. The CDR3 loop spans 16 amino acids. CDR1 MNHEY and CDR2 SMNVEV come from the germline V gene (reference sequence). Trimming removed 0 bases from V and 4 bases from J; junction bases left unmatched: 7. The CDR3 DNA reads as TGTGCCAGCAGTTTATCGAGCGGGAGGATGCTGTACGAGCAGTACTTC. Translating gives CASSLSSGRMLYEQYF.

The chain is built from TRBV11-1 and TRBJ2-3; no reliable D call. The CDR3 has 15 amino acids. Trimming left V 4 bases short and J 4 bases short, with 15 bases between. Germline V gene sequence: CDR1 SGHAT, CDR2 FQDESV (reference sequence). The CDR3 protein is CASSSTSWAADTQYF. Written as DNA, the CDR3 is TGTGCCAGCAGCTCCACCTCTTGGGCTGCAGATACGCAGTATTTT.

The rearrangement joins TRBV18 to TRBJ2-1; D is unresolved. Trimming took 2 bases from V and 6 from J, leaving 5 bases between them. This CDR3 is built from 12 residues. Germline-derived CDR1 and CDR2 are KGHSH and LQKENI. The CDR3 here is CASSPSFNEQFF. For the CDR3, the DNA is TGTGCCAGCTCACCATCTTTCAATGAGCAGTTCTTC.

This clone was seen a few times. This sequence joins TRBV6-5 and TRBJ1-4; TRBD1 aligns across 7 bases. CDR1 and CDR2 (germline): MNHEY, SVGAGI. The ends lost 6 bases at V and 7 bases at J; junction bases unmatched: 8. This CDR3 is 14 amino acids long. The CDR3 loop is CASRGSGGSEKLFF. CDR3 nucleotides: TGTGCCAGCAGGGGCTCAGGGGGTAGTGAAAAACTGTTTTTT.

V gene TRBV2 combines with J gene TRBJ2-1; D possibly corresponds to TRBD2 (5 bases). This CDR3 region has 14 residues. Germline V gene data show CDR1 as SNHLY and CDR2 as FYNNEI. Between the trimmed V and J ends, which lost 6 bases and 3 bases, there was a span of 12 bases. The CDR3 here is CASRLATLYNEQFF. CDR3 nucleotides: TGTGCCAGCAGGCTAGCTACCCTCTACAATGAGCAGTTCTTC.

The DNA for the CDR3 is TGTGCCAGCAGTTCTCCCGGGACAGGAGCCTACGAGCAGTACTTC. Encoded protein: CASSSPGTGAYEQYF. The gene calls are TRBV28 and TRBJ2-7; 8 bases agree with TRBD1. CDR1 and CDR2 (germline): MDHEN, SYDVKM. The ends lost 4 bases at V and 2 bases at J; junction bases unmatched: 7. The CDR3 has 15 amino acids.

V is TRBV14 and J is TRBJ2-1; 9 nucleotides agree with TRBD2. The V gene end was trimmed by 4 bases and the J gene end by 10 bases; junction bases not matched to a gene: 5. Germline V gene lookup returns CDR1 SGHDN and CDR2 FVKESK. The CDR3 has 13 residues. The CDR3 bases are TGTGCCAGCAGCCTACCTAGCGGGATAGAGCAGTTCTTC. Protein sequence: CASSLPSGIEQFF.

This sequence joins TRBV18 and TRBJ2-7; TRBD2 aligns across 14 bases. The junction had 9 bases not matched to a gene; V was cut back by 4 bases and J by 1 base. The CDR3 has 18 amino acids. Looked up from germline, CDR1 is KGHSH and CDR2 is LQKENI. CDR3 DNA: TGTGCCAGCTCACTCGGACTAGCGGGAGGTTCTGTATCCTACGAGCAGTACTTC. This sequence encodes CASSLGLAGGSVSYEQYF.

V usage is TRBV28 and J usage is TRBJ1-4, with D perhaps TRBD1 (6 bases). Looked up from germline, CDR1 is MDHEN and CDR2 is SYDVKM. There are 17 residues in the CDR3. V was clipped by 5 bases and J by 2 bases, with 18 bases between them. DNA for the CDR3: TGTGCCAGCAGTCCATGGGGGCAGGGTAGTACTAATGAAAAACTGTTTTTT. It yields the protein CASSPWGQGSTNEKLFF.

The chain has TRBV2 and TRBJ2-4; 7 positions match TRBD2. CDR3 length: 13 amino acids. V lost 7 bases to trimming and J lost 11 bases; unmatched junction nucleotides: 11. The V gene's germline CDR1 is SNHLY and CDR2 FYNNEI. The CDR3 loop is CASTGGLSKVQYF. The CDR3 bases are TGTGCCAGCACCGGGGGACTATCAAAGGTTCAGTACTTC. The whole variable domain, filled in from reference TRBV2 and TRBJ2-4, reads EPEVTQTPSHQVTQMGQEVILRCVPISNHLYFYWYRQILGQKVEFLVSFYNNEISEKSEIFDDQFSVERPDGSNFTLKIRSTKLEDSAMYFCASTGGLSKVQYFGAGTRLSVL.

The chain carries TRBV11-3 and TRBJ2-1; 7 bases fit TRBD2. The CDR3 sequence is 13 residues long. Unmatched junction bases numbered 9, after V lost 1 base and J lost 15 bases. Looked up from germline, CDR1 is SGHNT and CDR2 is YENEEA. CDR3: CASSLGGGSRVFF. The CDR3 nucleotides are TGTGCCAGCAGCTTAGGCGGCGGGAGTCGGGTGTTCTTC.

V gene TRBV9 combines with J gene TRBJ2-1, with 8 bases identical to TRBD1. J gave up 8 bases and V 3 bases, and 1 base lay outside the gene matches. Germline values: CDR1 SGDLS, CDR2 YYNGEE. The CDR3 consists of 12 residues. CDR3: CASSEQGDEQFF. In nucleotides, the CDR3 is TGTGCCAGCAGCGAACAGGGGGATGAGCAGTTCTTC.